This T cell receptor (beta chain) was observed in a study of graft-versus-host responses after intestinal transplantation. Overall study findings and caveats: Present in recipient marrow, GvH clones included some that appeared first in ileum or blood.

CDR1 and CDR2 from the germline V gene are MGHRA and YSYEKL. The CDR3 extends over 13 amino acids. The V end lost 5 bases, the J end lost 2 bases, and 9 bases lay between the germline ends. The assay was immunoSEQ multiplex PCR, and TCRdb's table has in-frame clones only and misses some. Found here are about 73,000 clones, 90% of them singletons; the top ten hold less than 5%. This clone was picked up a small number of times. Its antigen is unknown. The J gene is TRBJ2-5, the V gene TRBV4-1, with no clear D. The specimen comprised unstimulated CD8+ T cells sorted from spleen or lymph node cells, sampled before transplant. The source of this sequence is a human donor who was the organ donor for an intestinal transplant. This chain's CDR3 is CASSTSWQETQYF. CDR3 coding DNA: TGCGCCAGCAGCACATCTTGGCAAGAGACCCAGTACTTC.